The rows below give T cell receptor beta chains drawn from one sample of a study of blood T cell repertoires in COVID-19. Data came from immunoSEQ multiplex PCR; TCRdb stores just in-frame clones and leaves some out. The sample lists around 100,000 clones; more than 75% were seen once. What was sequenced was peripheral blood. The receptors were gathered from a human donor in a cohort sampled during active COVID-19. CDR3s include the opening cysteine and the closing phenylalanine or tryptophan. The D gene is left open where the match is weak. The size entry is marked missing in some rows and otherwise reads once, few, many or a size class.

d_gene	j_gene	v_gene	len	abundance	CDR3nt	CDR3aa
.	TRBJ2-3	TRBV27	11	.	TGTGCCAGCAGTACTTTTGGTAAGATGTATTTT	CASSTFGKMYF
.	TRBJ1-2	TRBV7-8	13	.	TGTGCCAGCAGCTTAAGCCTCCAGGGAGGTGGAACCTTC	CASSLSLQGGGTF
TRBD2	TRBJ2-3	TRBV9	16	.	TGTGCCAGCAGCGTACTAGCGGGGTATAGCACAGATACGCAGTATTTT	CASSVLAGYSTDTQYF
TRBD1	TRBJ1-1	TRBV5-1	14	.	TGCGCCAGCAGCAACCAGGGGGGTGGCACTGAAGCTTTCTTT	CASSNQGGGTEAFF
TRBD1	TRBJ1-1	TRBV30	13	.	TGTGCCTGGAGTGTACGGACAGGCACTGAAGCTTTCTTT	CAWSVRTGTEAFF
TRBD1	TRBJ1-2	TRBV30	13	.	TGTGCCTGCCCAAGGACAGGATACTATGGCTACACCTTC	CACPRTGYYGYTF
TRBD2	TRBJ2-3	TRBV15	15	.	TGTGCCACCAGCTTAGCGGGGGGGAGCACAGATACGCAGTATTTT	CATSLAGGSTDTQYF
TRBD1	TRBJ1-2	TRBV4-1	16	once	TGCGCCAGCAGCCAGATTCCGGGACAGGGGGCTTGGGGCTACACCTTC	CASSQIPGQGAWGYTF
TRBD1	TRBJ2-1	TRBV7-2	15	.	TGTGCCAGCAGCCGGGACAGGGCAGGTTACAATGAGCAGTTCTTC	CASSRDRAGYNEQFF
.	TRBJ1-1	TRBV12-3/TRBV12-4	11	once	TGTGCCAGCAGTCTTCGTACTGAAGCTTTCTTT	CASSLRTEAFF
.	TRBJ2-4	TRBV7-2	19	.	TGTGCCAGCAGCTTTAGGGGGCGCGGGGAATTCTCCGCAAAAGGCATTCAGTACTTC	CASSFRGRGEFSAKGIQYF
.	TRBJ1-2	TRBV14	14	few	TGTGCCAGCAGCCAAGAGTTAAGGACAGATGGCTACACCTTC	CASSQELRTDGYTF
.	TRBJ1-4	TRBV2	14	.	TGTGCCAGCAGTGAGGGCCAGAATAATGAAAAACTGTTTTTT	CASSEGQNNEKLFF
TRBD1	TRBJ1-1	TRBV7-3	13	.	TGTGCCAGCAGCCCTAACAGGGGTTCTGAAGCTTTCTTT	CASSPNRGSEAFF
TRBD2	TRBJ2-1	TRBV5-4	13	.	TGTGCCAGCGGGCTAGCGGGGGGGAATGAGCAGTTCTTC	CASGLAGGNEQFF
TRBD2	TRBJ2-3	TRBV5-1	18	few	TGCGCCAGCAGCTCAACCCACCTAGTGGGGGGGGACACAGATACGCAGTATTTT	CASSSTHLVGGDTDTQYF
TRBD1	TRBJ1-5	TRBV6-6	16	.	TGTGCCAGCAGTCGAAGCGGACAGGGGTCCGGTCAGCCCCAGCATTTT	CASSRSGQGSGQPQHF
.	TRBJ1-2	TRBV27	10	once	TGTGCCAGCGGAACAGGTGGCTACACCTTC	CASGTGGYTF
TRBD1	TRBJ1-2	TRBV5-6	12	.	TGTGCCAGCAGCTTCGACAGGGGGGGCTACACCTTC	CASSFDRGGYTF
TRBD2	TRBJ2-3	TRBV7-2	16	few	TGTGCCAGCAGCCCCAACCCCGGGGGGGCCGGTGATACGCAGTATTTT	CASSPNPGGAGDTQYF